A single sample is the source of the 16 T cell receptor beta chains below, sequenced in a study of CD4 and CD8 cells across lung adenocarcinoma regions. TCRdb re-called the PCR reads with MiXCR, one entry per CDR3 protein. Among 25,000 to 30,000 distinct CDR3 sequences listed, around 53% were seen once. Sequences were obtained from CD8+ T cells from the center of a lung tumor. The receptors derive from a male donor with lung adenocarcinoma. The CD4 and CD8 labels of this study may be unreliable.

The table lists this clonotype with many counts. The chain carries TRBV27 and TRBJ2-4; the match to TRBD2 covers 10 bases. Looked up from germline, CDR1 is MNHEY and CDR2 is SMNVEV (reference sequence). The CDR3 loop spans 18 amino acids. V shed 5 bases, J shed 1 base, and the junction held 11 bases outside the gene matches. The CDR3 region is CASSPLKAAGGAKNIQYF. In DNA, the CDR3 is TGTGCCAGCAGTCCCCTGAAAGCAGCGGGAGGGGCCAAAAACATTCAGTACTTC.

The V and J genes are TRBV11-2 and TRBJ2-3, with 12 bases matching TRBD2. The better agreement between TRBJ2-1 and the DNA end casts doubt on the J call. The germline CDR1 and CDR2 sequences are SGHAT and FQNNGV. The CDR3 extends over 15 amino acids. As DNA, the CDR3 is TGTGCCAGCAGCCCTGGACTAGCGGGGATCAATGAGCAGTTCTTC. Its translation is CASSPGLAGINEQFF.

The J gene is TRBJ2-4, the V gene TRBV27, with D tentatively TRBD1 or TRBD2 (6 bases each). V gave up 6 bases and J gave up 10 bases, with 25 bases separating them. Germline V gene lookup returns CDR1 MNHEY and CDR2 SMNVEV (reference sequence). The CDR3 is made up of 16 amino acids. CDR3 protein: CASRVMGGRAKEIQYF. DNA of the CDR3: TGTGCCAGCAGGGTGATGGGGGGCCGTGCCAAAGAGATTCAGTACTTC.

CDR3 in DNA: TGTGCCAGCAGTTTGTTGGTGGCCACCGGGGAGCTGTTTTTT. It is translated as CASSLLVATGELFF. The gene calls are TRBV12-3 or TRBV12-4 and TRBJ2-2; D not resolved. Trimming removed 3 bases at V and 4 bases at J, with 9 bases between. The CDR3 runs 14 residues.

The rearrangement uses TRBV4-1 and TRBJ2-4; a possible D gene is TRBD2 (6 bases). Germline V lookup: CDR1 MGHRA, CDR2 YSYEKL. The CDR3 is made up of 17 amino acids. V was cut by 4 bases and J by 13 bases, with 29 bases left in between. The CDR3 DNA reads TGCGCCAGCAGCCGCGTTTCGGGGCGGGGACCCACAAATACGCAGTACTTC. Protein product: CASSRVSGRGPTNTQYF.

The genes are TRBV10-3 and TRBJ2-2; D possibly corresponds to TRBD1 (6 bases). This CDR3 comprises 13 residues. Trimming stripped 10 bases from V and 16 bases from J, with 25 bases between. Germline values: CDR1 ENHRY, CDR2 SYGVKD. The CDR3 DNA is TGTGCCACCCAAGGTCTCAACACAGGGACGCAGTTTTTT. Protein: CATQGLNTGTQFF.

This clonotype was recorded at least ten times. J is TRBJ2-1 and V is TRBV30; 11 bases agree with TRBD2. V lost 1 base and J lost 5; bases outside the gene matches: 4. The CDR3 consists of 15 residues. The germline CDR1 and CDR2 sequences are GTSNPN and SVGIG (reference sequence). The CDR3 nucleotides read TGTGCCTGGAGTGAGGGGACTAGCGGTCACAATGAGCAGTTCTTC. This gives the protein CAWSEGTSGHNEQFF.

Note on this clonotype: An end of the junction does not agree with germline; a read error may underlie this. This chain connects TRBV4-1 to TRBJ2-3, with D perhaps matching TRBD2 (6 bases). CDR3 length: 14 residues. The germline CDR1 and CDR2 sequences are MGHRA and YSYEKL. The CDR3 bases are TGCGCCAGCAGCCAGGGGGGTACGACAGAGACGCAGTACTTT. Its translation is CASSQGGTTETQYF.

The chain couples TRBV9 to TRBJ2-3; tentative D call: TRBD2 (6 bases). CDR1 is SGDLS and CDR2 is YYNGEE in the germline V gene. The CDR3 consists of 15 residues. Trimming took off 4 bases at V and 1 base at J, with 13 bases between the two ends. The CDR3 loop is CASSPGASGTDTQYF. CDR3 DNA: TGTGCCAGCAGCCCTGGGGCTAGCGGCACAGATACGCAGTATTTT.

In its sample, this clonotype was seen once. It is unclear where the CDR3 begins or ends on the DNA, so no DNA is shown, and the CDR3 is as TCRdb lists it. The rearrangement links TRBV25-1 to TRBJ2-6; no check of the table's D call, TRBD1, against the DNA was made. CDR1 is MGHDK and CDR2 is SYGVNS in the germline V gene. The CDR3 region is 19 residues in length, termini included. The CDR3 sequence: CASSGAAQGVGSGANDLNF.

This clonotype qualifies as medium-sized. The J gene is TRBJ2-1, the V gene TRBV10-3; D unclear. The CDR3 totals 12 residues. Germline V CDR1 and CDR2: ENHRY, SYGVKD. The germline V and J ends were trimmed by 10 bases and 7 bases, with 14 bases remaining between them. The CDR3 DNA is TGTGCCACCCGGGTGGGTGGGAATGAGCAGTTCTTC. It specifies CATRVGGNEQFF.

This clonotype has just one count. This sequence may be a read error, since a much larger clone differs from it by one base. The chain has TRBV5-3 and TRBJ2-2; D is tentatively TRBD1 or TRBD2 (6 bases each). TRBV5-3 is an open reading frame whose function is uncertain. Deletions cut 3 bases from V and 6 bases from J, with 15 bases between. This CDR3 is 15 amino acids long. The CDR3 protein is CARSSPERGAGELFF. Written as DNA, the CDR3 is TGTGCCAGAAGCTCGCCTGAGAGGGGGGCCGGGGAGCTGTTTTTT.

The chain links TRBV10-3 to TRBJ2-1, with 10 nucleotides matching TRBD1. The V and J ends lost 6 bases and 4 bases, in that order; junction bases with no gene match: 9. Germline CDR1 is ENHRY and CDR2 is SYGVKD. The CDR3 totals 16 residues. Here the CDR3 reads CAIRPVGTGAYNEQFF. The DNA for the CDR3 is TGTGCCATCAGGCCCGTTGGGACAGGGGCATACAATGAGCAGTTCTTC.

CDR3 in amino acids: CASLSELRGADTQYF. CDR3 in DNA: TGTGCCAGCCTTTCCGAACTGCGCGGGGCAGATACGCAGTATTTT. The V and J genes are TRBV12-3 or TRBV12-4 and TRBJ2-3; a possible D gene is TRBD2 (6 bases). Trimming took off 8 bases at V and 4 bases at J, with 19 bases between the two ends. CDR3 length: 15 amino acids.

A note on this clonotype: Sequence at one end of the junction differs from germline and may be a read error. The chain combines TRBV10-3 with TRBJ2-3; unclear D gene. Germline values: CDR1 ENHRY, CDR2 SYGVKD. The CDR3 runs 14 residues. The CDR3 is CAGRGTARPDTQYF. In DNA form, the CDR3 reads TGTGCGGGCCGCGGCACGGCCCGCCCAGATACCCAGTATTTT.

This clonotype ranks as medium-sized. The chain recombines TRBV7-2 with TRBJ2-1; weak D call: TRBD2 (7 bases). Germline CDR1 SGHTA, CDR2 FQGNSA. Trimming pared 1 base from V and 8 bases from J, leaving 15 bases between. CDR3 size: 15 residues. DNA for the CDR3: TGTGCCAGCAGCTTAGGGAGGGGGAGGGCTCATGAGCAGTTCTTC. This translates into CASSLGRGRAHEQFF.